This TCR beta chain was captured by sequencing in a study of T cell changes during pregnancy in multiple sclerosis. Method: immunoSEQ multiplex PCR; TCRdb's copy keeps in-frame clones and lacks some. The data show roughly 43,000 clones, with about 89% seen just once and about 1.2% held by the top ten. Germline V gene lookup returns CDR1 SGHTA and CDR2 FQGNSA. CDR3 length equals 14 residues. The V gene lost 5 bases and the J gene lost 1 base, with 11 bases spanning the gap. The V call is TRBV7-2, the J call TRBJ2-5; tentative D call: TRBD1 (6 bases). Sequenced material: CD4+ T cells from peripheral blood mononuclear cells, taken after pregnancy. The receptor comes from a female donor with multiple sclerosis, enrolled in a pregnancy study. Written as DNA, the CDR3 is TGTGCCAGCAGCAAGGACAGCCTCCAAGAGACCCAGTACTTC. Translation: CASSKDSLQETQYF.